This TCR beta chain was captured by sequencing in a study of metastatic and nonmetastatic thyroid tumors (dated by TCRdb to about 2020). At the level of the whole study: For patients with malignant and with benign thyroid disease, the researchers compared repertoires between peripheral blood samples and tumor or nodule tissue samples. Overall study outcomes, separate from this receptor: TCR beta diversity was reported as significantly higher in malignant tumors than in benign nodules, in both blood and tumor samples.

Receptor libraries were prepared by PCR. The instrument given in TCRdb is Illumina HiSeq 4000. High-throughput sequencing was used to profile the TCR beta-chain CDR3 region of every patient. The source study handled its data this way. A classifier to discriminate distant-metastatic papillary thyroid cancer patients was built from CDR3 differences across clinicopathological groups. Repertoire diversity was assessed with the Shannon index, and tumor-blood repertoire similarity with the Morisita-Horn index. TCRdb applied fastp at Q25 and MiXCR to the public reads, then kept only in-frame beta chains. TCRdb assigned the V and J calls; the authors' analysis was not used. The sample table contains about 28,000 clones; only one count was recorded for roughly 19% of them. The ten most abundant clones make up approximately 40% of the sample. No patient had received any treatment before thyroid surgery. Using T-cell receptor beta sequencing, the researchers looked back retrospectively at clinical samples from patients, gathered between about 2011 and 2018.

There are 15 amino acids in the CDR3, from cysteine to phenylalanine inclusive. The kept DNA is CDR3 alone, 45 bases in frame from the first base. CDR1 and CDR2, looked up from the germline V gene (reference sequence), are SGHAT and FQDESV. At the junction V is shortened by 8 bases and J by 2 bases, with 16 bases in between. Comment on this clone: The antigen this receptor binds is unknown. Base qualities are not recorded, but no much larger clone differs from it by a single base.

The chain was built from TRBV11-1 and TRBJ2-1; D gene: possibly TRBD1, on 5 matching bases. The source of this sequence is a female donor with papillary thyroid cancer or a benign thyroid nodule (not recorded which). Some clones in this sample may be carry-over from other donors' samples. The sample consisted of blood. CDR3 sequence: CASYLEGVPYNEQFF. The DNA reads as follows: TGTGCCAGCTATTTGGAAGGGGTTCCCTACAATGAGCAGTTCTTC.